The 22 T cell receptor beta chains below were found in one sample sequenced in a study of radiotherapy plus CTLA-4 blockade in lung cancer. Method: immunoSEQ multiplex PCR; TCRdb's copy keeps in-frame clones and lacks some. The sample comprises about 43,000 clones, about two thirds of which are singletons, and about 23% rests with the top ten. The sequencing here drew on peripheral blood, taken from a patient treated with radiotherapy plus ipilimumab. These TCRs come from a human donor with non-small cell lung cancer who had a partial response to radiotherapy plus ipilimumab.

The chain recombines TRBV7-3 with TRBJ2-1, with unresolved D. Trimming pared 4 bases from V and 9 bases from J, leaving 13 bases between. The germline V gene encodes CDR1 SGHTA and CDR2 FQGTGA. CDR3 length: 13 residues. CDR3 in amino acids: CASSYSGVGEQFF. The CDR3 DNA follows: TGTGCCAGCAGCTACTCCGGTGTCGGTGAGCAGTTCTTC.

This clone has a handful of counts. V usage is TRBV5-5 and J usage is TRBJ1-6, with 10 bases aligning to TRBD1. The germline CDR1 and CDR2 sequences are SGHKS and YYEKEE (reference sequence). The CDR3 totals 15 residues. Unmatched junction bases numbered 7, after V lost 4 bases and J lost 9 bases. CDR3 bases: TGTGCCAGCAGCCCGGGGACAGGGGCGCGTTCACCCCTCCACTTT. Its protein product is CASSPGTGARSPLHF.

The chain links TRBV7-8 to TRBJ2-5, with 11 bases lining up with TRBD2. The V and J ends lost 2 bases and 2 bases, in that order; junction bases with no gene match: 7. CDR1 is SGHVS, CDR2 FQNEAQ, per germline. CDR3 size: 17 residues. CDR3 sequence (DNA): TGTGCCAGCAGCTTAATACAACGACTAGCGGGGCAAGAGACCCAGTACTTC. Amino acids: CASSLIQRLAGQETQYF.

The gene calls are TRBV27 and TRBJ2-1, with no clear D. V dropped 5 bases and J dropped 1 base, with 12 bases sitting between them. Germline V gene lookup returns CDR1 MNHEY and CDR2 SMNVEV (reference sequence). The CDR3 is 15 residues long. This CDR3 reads CASSPEQVSYNEQFF. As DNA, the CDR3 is TGTGCCAGCAGTCCCGAGCAGGTTTCCTACAATGAGCAGTTCTTC.

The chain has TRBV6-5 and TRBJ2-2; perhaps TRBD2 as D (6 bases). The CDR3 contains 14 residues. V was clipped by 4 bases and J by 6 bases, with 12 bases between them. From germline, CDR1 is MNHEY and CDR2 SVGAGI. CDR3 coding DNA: TGTGCCAGCAGTTTGGCAGGGAGGCCCGGGGAGCTGTTTTTT. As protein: CASSLAGRPGELFF.

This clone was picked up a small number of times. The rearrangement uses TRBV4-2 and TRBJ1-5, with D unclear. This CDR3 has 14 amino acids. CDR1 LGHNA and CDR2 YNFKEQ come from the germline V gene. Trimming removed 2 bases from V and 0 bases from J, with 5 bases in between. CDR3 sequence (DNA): TGTGCCAGCAGCCAACCACATAGCAATCAGCCCCAGCATTTT. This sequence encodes CASSQPHSNQPQHF.

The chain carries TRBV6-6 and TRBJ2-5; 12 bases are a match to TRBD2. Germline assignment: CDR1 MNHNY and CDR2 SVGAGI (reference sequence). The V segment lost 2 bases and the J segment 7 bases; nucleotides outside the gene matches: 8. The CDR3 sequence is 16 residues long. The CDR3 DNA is TGTGCCAGCAGTTACCGGCTAGCGGGGGGGCTTCGGACCCAGTACTTC. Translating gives CASSYRLAGGLRTQYF.

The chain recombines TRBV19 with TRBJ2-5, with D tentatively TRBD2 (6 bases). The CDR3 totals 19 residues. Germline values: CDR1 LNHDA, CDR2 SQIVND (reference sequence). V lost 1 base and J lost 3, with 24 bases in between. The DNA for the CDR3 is TGTGCCAGTAGTATAGCGTCCGGGGGTCGACGGCCGACTAAAGAGACCCAGTACTTC. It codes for CASSIASGGRRPTKETQYF.

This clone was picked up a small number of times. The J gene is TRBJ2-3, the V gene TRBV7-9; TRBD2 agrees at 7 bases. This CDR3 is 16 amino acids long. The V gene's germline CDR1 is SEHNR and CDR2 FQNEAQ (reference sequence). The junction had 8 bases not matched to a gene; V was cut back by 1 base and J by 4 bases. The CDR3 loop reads CASSLEGGGRADTQYF. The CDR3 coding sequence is TGTGCCAGCAGCTTAGAGGGAGGCGGGAGAGCAGATACGCAGTATTTT. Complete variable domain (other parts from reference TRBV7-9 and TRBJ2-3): DTGVSQNPRHKITKRGQNVTFRCDPISEHNRLYWYRQTLGQGPEFLTYFQNEAQLEKSRLLSDRFSAERPKGSFSTLEIQRTEQGDSAMYLCASSLEGGGRADTQYFGPGTRLTVL.

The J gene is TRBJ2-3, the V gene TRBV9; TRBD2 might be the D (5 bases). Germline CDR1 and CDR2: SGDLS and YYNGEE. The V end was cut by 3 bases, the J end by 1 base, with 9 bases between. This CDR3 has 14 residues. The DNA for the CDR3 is TGTGCCAGCAGCGCCCGGGATCGCACAGATACGCAGTATTTT. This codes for CASSARDRTDTQYF.

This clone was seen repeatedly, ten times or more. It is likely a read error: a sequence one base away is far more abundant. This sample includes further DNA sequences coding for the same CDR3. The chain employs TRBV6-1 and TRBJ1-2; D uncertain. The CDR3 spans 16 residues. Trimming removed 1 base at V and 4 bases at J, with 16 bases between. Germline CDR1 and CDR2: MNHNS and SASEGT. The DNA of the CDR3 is TGTGCCAGCAGTGAAGAGCAAAAACTTCTAACCTATGGCTACACCTTC. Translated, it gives CASSEEQKLLTYGYTF.

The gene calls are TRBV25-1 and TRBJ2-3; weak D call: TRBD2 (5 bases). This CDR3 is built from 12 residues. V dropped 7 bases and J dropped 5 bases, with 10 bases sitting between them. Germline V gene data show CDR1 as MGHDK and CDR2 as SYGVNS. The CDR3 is CASTPAGDTQYF. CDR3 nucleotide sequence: TGTGCCAGCACCCCTGCGGGAGATACGCAGTATTTT.

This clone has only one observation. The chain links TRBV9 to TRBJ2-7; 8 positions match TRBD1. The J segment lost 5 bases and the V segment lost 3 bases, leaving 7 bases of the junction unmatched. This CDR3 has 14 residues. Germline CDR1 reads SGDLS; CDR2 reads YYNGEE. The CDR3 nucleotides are TGTGCCAGCAGCGAAGCCGGGACAGGAGACGAGCAGTACTTC. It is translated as CASSEAGTGDEQYF. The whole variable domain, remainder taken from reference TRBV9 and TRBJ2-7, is DSGVTQTPKHLITATGQRVTLRCSPRSGDLSVYWYQQSLDQGLQFLIQYYNGEERAKGNILERFSAQQFPDLHSELNLSSLELGDSALYFCASSEAGTGDEQYFGPGTRLTVT.

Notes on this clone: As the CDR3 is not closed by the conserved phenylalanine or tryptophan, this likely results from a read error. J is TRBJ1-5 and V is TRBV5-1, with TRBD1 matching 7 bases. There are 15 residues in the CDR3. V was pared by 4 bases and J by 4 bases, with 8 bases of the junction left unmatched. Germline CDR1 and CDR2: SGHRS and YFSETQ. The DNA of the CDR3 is TGCGCCAGCAGCCCGACGACAGGGACGAATCAGCCCCAGCATCTT. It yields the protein CASSPTTGTNQPQHL.

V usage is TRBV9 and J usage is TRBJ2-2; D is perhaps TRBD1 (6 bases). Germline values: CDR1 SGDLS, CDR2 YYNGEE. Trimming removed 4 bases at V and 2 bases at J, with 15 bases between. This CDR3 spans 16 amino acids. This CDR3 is CASSPRQELNTGELFF. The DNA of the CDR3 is TGTGCCAGCAGCCCCCGACAGGAACTTAACACCGGGGAGCTGTTTTTT.

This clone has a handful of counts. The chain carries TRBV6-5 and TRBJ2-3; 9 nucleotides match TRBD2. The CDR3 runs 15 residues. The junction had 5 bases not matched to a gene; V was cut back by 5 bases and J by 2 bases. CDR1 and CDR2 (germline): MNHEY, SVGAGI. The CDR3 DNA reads TGTGCCAGCAGTCTAGTAGCGGGAGTCACAGATACGCAGTATTTT. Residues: CASSLVAGVTDTQYF.

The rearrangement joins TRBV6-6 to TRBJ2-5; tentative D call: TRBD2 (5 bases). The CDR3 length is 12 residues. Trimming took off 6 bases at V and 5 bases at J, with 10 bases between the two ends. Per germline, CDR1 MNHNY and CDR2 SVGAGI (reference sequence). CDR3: CASRWTGETQYF. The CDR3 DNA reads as TGTGCCAGCAGATGGACGGGGGAGACCCAGTACTTC.

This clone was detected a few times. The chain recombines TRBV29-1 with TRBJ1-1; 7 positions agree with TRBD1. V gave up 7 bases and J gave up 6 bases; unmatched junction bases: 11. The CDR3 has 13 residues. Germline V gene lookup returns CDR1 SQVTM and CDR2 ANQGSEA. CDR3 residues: CSAGRTGGAEAFF. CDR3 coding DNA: TGCAGCGCCGGCCGGACAGGTGGAGCTGAAGCTTTCTTT.

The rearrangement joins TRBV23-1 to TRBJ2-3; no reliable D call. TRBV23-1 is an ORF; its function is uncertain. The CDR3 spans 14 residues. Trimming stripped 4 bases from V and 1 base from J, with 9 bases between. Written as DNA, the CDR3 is TGCGCCAGCAGTCCCCGTGGAGGCACAGATACGCAGTATTTT. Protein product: CASSPRGGTDTQYF.

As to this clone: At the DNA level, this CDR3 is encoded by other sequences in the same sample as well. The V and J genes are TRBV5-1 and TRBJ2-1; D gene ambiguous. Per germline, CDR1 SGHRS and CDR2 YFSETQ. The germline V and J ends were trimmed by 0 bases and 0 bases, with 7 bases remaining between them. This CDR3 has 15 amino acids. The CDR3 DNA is TGCGCCAGCAGCTTGGAGACTGGCTCCTACAATGAGCAGTTCTTC. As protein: CASSLETGSYNEQFF.

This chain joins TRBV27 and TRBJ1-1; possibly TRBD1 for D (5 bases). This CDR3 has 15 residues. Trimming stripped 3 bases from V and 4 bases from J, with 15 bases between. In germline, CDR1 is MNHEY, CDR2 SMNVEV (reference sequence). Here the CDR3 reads CASSLQGVRATEAFF. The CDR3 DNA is TGTGCCAGCAGTTTGCAAGGGGTTCGGGCCACTGAAGCTTTCTTT.

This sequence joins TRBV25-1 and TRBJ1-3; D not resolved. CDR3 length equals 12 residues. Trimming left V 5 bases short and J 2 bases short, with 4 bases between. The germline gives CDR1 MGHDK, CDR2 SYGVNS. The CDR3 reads CASSLPGNTIYF. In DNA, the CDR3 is TGTGCCAGCAGTCTTCCTGGAAACACCATATATTTT.